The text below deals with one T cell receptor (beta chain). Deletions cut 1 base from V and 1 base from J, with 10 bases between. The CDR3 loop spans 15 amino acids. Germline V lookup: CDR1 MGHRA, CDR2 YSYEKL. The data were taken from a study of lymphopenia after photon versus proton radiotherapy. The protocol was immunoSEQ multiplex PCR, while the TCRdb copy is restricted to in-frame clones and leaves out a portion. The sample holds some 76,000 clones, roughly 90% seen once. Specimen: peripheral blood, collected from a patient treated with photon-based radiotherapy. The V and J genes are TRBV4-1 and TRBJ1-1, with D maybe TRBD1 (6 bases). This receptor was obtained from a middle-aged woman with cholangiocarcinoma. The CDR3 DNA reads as TGCGCCAGCAGCCAAGCCGGACAGACGAACACTGAAGCTTTCTTT. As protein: CASSQAGQTNTEAFF.